The clone carrying this T cell receptor (beta chain) was recorded once. What it recognizes is unknown. Germline assignment: CDR1 MNHNS and CDR2 SASEGT. The CDR3 is made up of 17 amino acids. Trimming took 4 bases from V and 5 from J; bases not matched to a gene: 14. This entry is derived from a study of T-cell memory formation after mild COVID-19. TCRalpha and TCRbeta libraries used 5'RACE with constant-segment primers and UMIs. Using its own MiXCR run on the 5' RACE reads, TCRdb lists one record per CDR3 protein. The sample holds 350,000 to 550,000 distinct CDR3 sequences, roughly 18% seen once. General observations from the study: Whereas later expanders leaned CD4+, clones contracting day 15 to 85 showed a balanced CD4/CD8 makeup.

Material: PBMCs or a T cell subset sorted from them (not recorded which). The chain is built from TRBV6-1 and TRBJ2-5, with TRBD1 identical over 9 bases. The sequence derives from a man aged 18 to 29 who had mild COVID-19 (a few samples of this study predate the infection). Cell type and time point are not known. The CDR3 protein is CASSGWVSDRGGETQYF. CDR3 coding DNA: TGTGCCAGCAGTGGTTGGGTATCGGACAGGGGCGGGGAGACCCAGTACTTC.